These T cell receptor beta chains were read from a single sample in a study of blood T cell repertoires in COVID-19. TCRdb's copy holds only in-frame clones and misses some; the assay was immunoSEQ multiplex PCR. The table lists 180,000 or so clones, approximately 85% of them singletons. Sequenced sample: peripheral blood. All receptors derive from a woman between 55 and 75 years old with acute or convalescent COVID-19. CDR3s include the opening cysteine and the closing phenylalanine or tryptophan. D genes are given only for firm matches. Size tells how often a clone was seen (once, few, many) or the class of an expanded clone, and some rows leave it out.

v_call,d_call,j_call,cdr3_length,clone_size,cdr3_nt,cdr3_aa
TRBV2,TRBD2,TRBJ2-3,15,-,TGTGCCAGCAGTTTGACTAGCGGAAGCACAGATACGCAGTATTTT,CASSLTSGSTDTQYF
TRBV30,TRBD1,TRBJ1-2,13,-,TGTGCCTGGAGTGTACAGGGGTTCTCTGGCTACACCTTC,CAWSVQGFSGYTF
TRBV19,TRBD1,TRBJ1-3,14,-,TGTGCCAGTATTGGACAGGGTGCTGGAAACACCATATATTTT,CASIGQGAGNTIYF
TRBV10-2,-,TRBJ1-6,16,-,TGCGCCAGCAGTGAACTGCAGGGACTAGCTAATTCACCCCTCCACTTT,CASSELQGLANSPLHF
TRBV6-2/TRBV6-3,TRBD2,TRBJ2-7,16,few,TGTGCCAGCAGTTACTCTCCTAGCGGGAGCCCCTACGAGCAGTACTTC,CASSYSPSGSPYEQYF
TRBV6-5,-,TRBJ2-7,14,-,TGTGCCAGCAGTTACTCCGGACTTGGGTACGAGCAGTACTTC,CASSYSGLGYEQYF
TRBV15,-,TRBJ1-5,17,once,TGTGCCACCAGCAGATTACAGGGAAGGTATAGCAATCAGCCCCAGCATTTT,CATSRLQGRYSNQPQHF
TRBV28,-,TRBJ2-2,15,once,TGTGCCAGCAGTTCGAACAGCCCGAACACCGGGGAGCTGTTTTTT,CASSSNSPNTGELFF
TRBV28,-,TRBJ1-2,11,-,TGTGCCAGCAGCCACAGGGATGGCTACACCTTC,CASSHRDGYTF
TRBV6-5,-,TRBJ1-5,16,-,TGTGCCAGCAGTTACCGGCCGGGGGGGCGCAGTCAGCCCCAGCATTTT,CASSYRPGGRSQPQHF
TRBV30,TRBD1,TRBJ2-7,13,-,TGTGCCTGTCATGGTGCAGGGGGCAACGAGCAGTACTTC,CACHGAGGNEQYF
TRBV5-1,-,TRBJ2-1,13,-,TGCGCCAGCAGCCCGCCAGCGACCGTCGGGCAGTTCTTC,CASSPPATVGQFF
TRBV3-1/TRBV3-2,-,TRBJ2-5,12,-,TGTGCCAGCAGCCCCTTCCAAGAGACCCAGTACTTC,CASSPFQETQYF
TRBV14,-,TRBJ1-1,13,once,TGTGCCAGCAGCCACGGACAGAACACTGAAGCTTTCTTT,CASSHGQNTEAFF
TRBV6-5,TRBD1,TRBJ1-2,13,-,TGTGCCAGCAGGGGGGACAGCTTTTTTGGCTACACCTTC,CASRGDSFFGYTF
TRBV3-1/TRBV3-2,TRBD1,TRBJ1-1,17,-,TGTGCCAGCAGCCAACCCGGGACAGGGGGCAAGTACACTGAAGCTTTCTTT,CASSQPGTGGKYTEAFF
TRBV3-1/TRBV3-2,TRBD2,TRBJ2-3,14,-,TGTGCCAGCGGCATAGCGGGAGGCACAGATACGCAGTATTTT,CASGIAGGTDTQYF
TRBV7-3,TRBD2,TRBJ2-1,15,-,TGTGCCAGCAGCCGCGGGAGGCCCTCCTACAATGAGCAGTTCTTC,CASSRGRPSYNEQFF
TRBV24-1,TRBD2,TRBJ2-2,16,-,TGTGCCACCAGTGATTTAGCGGGAGCGGGCACCGGGGAGCTGTTTTTT,CATSDLAGAGTGELFF
TRBV6-5,TRBD1,TRBJ1-2,14,once,TGTGCCAGCGGCGGGACAGGGCTCGTCTATGGCTACACCTTC,CASGGTGLVYGYTF
TRBV11-2,-,TRBJ2-2,15,-,TGTGCCAGCACCGTCGGTCGGAGTTACACCGGGGAGCTGTTTTTT,CASTVGRSYTGELFF
TRBV27,TRBD1,TRBJ1-5,13,-,TGTGCCAGCAGCTGGGACAGCCAGTCGGCCCAGCATTTT,CASSWDSQSAQHF
TRBV6-5,TRBD1,TRBJ1-5,15,-,TGTGCCAGCATGAAACGGGGACAGAATAATCAGCCCCAGCATTTT,CASMKRGQNNQPQHF
TRBV19,-,TRBJ1-6,13,-,TGTGCCAGTAGTTCTCCGGGGAATTCACCCCTCCACTTT,CASSSPGNSPLHF
TRBV7-9,-,TRBJ2-3,14,-,TGTGCCAGCAGCTCGATCTCCCGGGGGGATACGCAGTATTTT,CASSSISRGDTQYF
TRBV19,-,TRBJ1-4,13,-,TGTGCCAGTAGTAACGGAGTGGATGAAAAACTGTTTTTT,CASSNGVDEKLFF
TRBV11-2,TRBD1,TRBJ2-2,17,-,TGTGCCAGCAGGAAGGCAGGGGGTTCCTCGAACACCGGGGAGCTGTTTTTT,CASRKAGGSSNTGELFF
TRBV18,-,TRBJ1-5,14,few,TGTGCCAGCTCACCGGTGGGGCTAAATCAGCCCCAGCATTTT,CASSPVGLNQPQHF
TRBV2,TRBD2,TRBJ2-3,15,-,TGTGCCAGCAGGAGACTAGCGCTGAGCACAGATACGCAGTATTTT,CASRRLALSTDTQYF
TRBV30,TRBD2,TRBJ2-1,17,-,TGTGCCTGGAGCCAGGGACTAGCGGGAGGCAGGGGCAATGAGCAGTTCTTC,CAWSQGLAGGRGNEQFF
TRBV7-8,TRBD2,TRBJ2-1,13,-,TGTGCCAGCAGAAGACTAGCAGGCAATGAGCAGTTCTTC,CASRRLAGNEQFF
TRBV11-2,-,TRBJ2-5,13,-,TGTGCCAGCAGCCTCCTTAGCCTGGAGACCCAGTACTTC,CASSLLSLETQYF
TRBV7-3,-,TRBJ1-1,16,-,TGTGCCAGCAGCTTGGGGTTGCAGGGTGGAAGGACTGAAGCTTTCTTT,CASSLGLQGGRTEAFF
TRBV18,TRBD1,TRBJ2-1,15,-,TGTGCCAGCTCACCATCCCAGGGGGCGCGAAATGAGCAGTTCTTC,CASSPSQGARNEQFF
TRBV27,-,TRBJ1-6,16,-,TGTGCCAGCAGTTTACAGGTTCCATCTCGGCATTCACCCCTCCACTTT,CASSLQVPSRHSPLHF
TRBV7-9,-,TRBJ2-1,11,-,TGTGCCAGCAGCCTCGGACTCCATCAGTTCTTC,CASSLGLHQFF
TRBV6-5,TRBD1,TRBJ1-2,14,-,TGTGCCAGCAGTAATACCGGGACAGGGATACGCTACACCTTC,CASSNTGTGIRYTF
TRBV11-2,-,TRBJ1-2,13,-,TGTGCCAGCACCATTACAGGGAACTATGGCTACACCTTC,CASTITGNYGYTF
TRBV29-1,TRBD1,TRBJ2-3,14,few,TGCAGCGTTGAACCGACAGGGAGCACAGATACGCAGTATTTT,CSVEPTGSTDTQYF
TRBV3-1/TRBV3-2,-,TRBJ2-7,13,-,TGTGCCAGCAGCCAACAACAGGGCATCGAGCAGTACTTC,CASSQQQGIEQYF
TRBV29-1,-,TRBJ2-1,13,once,TGCAGCGTTGATCGACTAGAGGGGAATGAGCAGTTCTTC,CSVDRLEGNEQFF
TRBV10-1,-,TRBJ1-2,13,-,TGCGCCAGCAGTGCGGGGACAAACTATGGCTACACCTTC,CASSAGTNYGYTF
TRBV5-1,-,TRBJ2-2,16,-,TGCGCCAGCAGCTTGAGCCCGGGAGTTCTTACCGGGGAGCTGTTTTTT,CASSLSPGVLTGELFF
TRBV28,-,TRBJ1-3,15,-,TGTGCCAGCAGTTTCCAAGCAATGAGTGGAAACACCATATATTTT,CASSFQAMSGNTIYF
TRBV10-2,TRBD1,TRBJ1-6,16,-,TGCGCCAGCAGTGCCTTTCGGGGACAGGGCGGATCACCCCTCCACTTT,CASSAFRGQGGSPLHF
TRBV9,-,TRBJ2-3,15,once,TGTGCCAGCAGCGTAGGAGGTAGCTTCACAGATACGCAGTATTTT,CASSVGGSFTDTQYF
TRBV27,-,TRBJ1-1,12,few,TGTGCCAGCAGTTTCTTAGGGGCTGAAGCTTTCTTT,CASSFLGAEAFF
TRBV9,-,TRBJ1-1,14,-,TGTGCCAGCAGCGGCACAGGGATAGGGACTGAAGCTTTCTTT,CASSGTGIGTEAFF
TRBV19,TRBD2,TRBJ2-3,17,once,TGTGCCAGTAGTATAATTGGGCTAGCGGGGGGCACAGATACGCAGTATTTT,CASSIIGLAGGTDTQYF
TRBV16,-,TRBJ1-5,15,-,TGTGCCAGCAGCCAAATTGGTAGGGGTGACCAGCCCCAGCATTTT,CASSQIGRGDQPQHF
TRBV3-1/TRBV3-2,-,TRBJ1-6,15,-,TGTGCCAGCAGCCAGGCGGCCTGGAGTAATTCACCCCTCCACTTT,CASSQAAWSNSPLHF
TRBV29-1,TRBD2,TRBJ2-3,16,once,TGCAGCGTTGAAGATTCCGGCGGGAGTTCCACAGATACGCAGTATTTT,CSVEDSGGSSTDTQYF
TRBV27,-,TRBJ1-5,13,once,TGTGCCAGCAGTTTAGTGCGGGCGATGCCCCAGCATTTT,CASSLVRAMPQHF